This T cell receptor (beta chain) was recorded in a study of T cell responses to AZD1222 COVID-19 vaccine. Study results and caveats: Reports say nearly half of spike-specific TCRs go after unmutated variant regions. Vaccine-related CD4 TCRs covered spike, predominating at 160-218 and 743-854.

The CDR3 has 16 residues. J gave up 1 base and V 0 bases, and 2 bases lay outside the gene matches. Germline-derived CDR1 and CDR2 are LNHNV and YYDKDF (reference sequence). With respect to this clone: No antigen is known for it.

Produced via immunoSEQ multiplex PCR; TCRdb's table is partial and in-frame only. There are approximately 79,000 clones in the sample; 88% occur only once, and roughly 11% lies in the top ten. This receptor was identified in an adult in good health. The V gene is TRBV15, the J gene TRBJ2-2, with 7 bases matching TRBD2. The starting material was peripheral blood, obtained on day 0 of AZD1222 vaccination. DNA of the CDR3: TGTGCCACCAGCAGAGAACTAGCGAGGAACACCGGGGAGCTGTTTTTT. It encodes CATSRELARNTGELFF. The whole variable domain, filled in from reference TRBV15 and TRBJ2-2, reads DAMVIQNPRYQVTQFGKPVTLSCSQTLNHNVMYWYQQKSSQAPKLLFHYYDKDFNNEADTPDNFQSRRPNTSFCFLDIRSPGLGDTAMYLCATSRELARNTGELFFGEGSRLTVL.